The 29 T cell receptor beta chains below come from one sample, sequenced in a study of naive and memory T cell subsets. Both TRBC1 and TRBC2 were covered by a beta constant-region primer of two equimolar oligonucleotides. The ligated cDNA underwent four PCR rounds using SP2 and nested alpha and beta constant-region primers. One entry per CDR3 protein results from TCRdb running MiXCR on the UMI-ligation and nested PCR reads. The sample lists 95,000 to 150,000 distinct CDR3 sequences; 36% were seen once. The sequenced sample consisted of central memory CD4+ T cells from blood. These receptors all come from a human donor in good health.

This clonotype was found a few times. This chain links TRBV10-3 with TRBJ2-5; D tentatively fits TRBD1 or TRBD2 (5 bases each). Looked up from germline, CDR1 is ENHRY and CDR2 is SYGVKD. The CDR3 covers 14 residues. V was shortened by 4 bases and J by 5 bases, with 14 bases between the two germline ends. The CDR3 is CAISAGTSSETQYF. The CDR3 DNA is TGTGCCATCAGTGCCGGGACGTCTTCGGAGACCCAGTACTTC.

CDR3 sequence: CASSFRERSDPLHF. The CDR3 coding sequence is TGTGCCAGCAGTTTTAGGGAGCGGTCGGACCCCCTCCACTTT. V gene TRBV27 combines with J gene TRBJ1-6; D is ambiguous. Germline assignment: CDR1 MNHEY and CDR2 SMNVEV (reference sequence). The CDR3 spans 14 residues. The V end lost 3 bases, the J end lost 13 bases, and 16 bases lay between the germline ends.

The chain carries TRBV20-1 and TRBJ2-2; 8 nucleotides match TRBD2. Germline V gives CDR1 DFQATT, CDR2 SNEGSKA (reference sequence). The CDR3 has 14 residues. Trimming at V came to 3 bases and at J to 7 bases, leaving 7 bases not matched to a gene. CDR3 residues: CSARRLALGGELFF. The CDR3 DNA follows: TGCAGTGCTAGGAGACTAGCGTTGGGCGGGGAGCTGTTTTTT.

The chain recombines TRBV4-3 with TRBJ2-1; no clear D gene. From germline, CDR1 is LGHNA and CDR2 YSLEER. There are 13 residues in the CDR3. V was cut by 1 base and J by 11 bases, with 12 bases left in between. CDR3 residues: CASSQVENWKQFF. In DNA, the CDR3 is TGCGCCAGCAGCCAAGTTGAGAACTGGAAGCAGTTCTTC.

A few counts support this clonotype. This chain joins TRBV5-1 and TRBJ2-2; the D call may be TRBD1 or TRBD2 (6 bases each). The CDR3 length is 15 residues. Germline CDR1 and CDR2: SGHRS and YFSETQ. With 4 bases removed from V and 1 base from J, the gap between germline ends came to 11 bases. This CDR3 reads CASSAGHWNTGELFF. The CDR3 nucleotides read TGCGCCAGCAGCGCGGGACATTGGAACACCGGGGAGCTGTTTTTT.

DNA of the CDR3: TGTGCCGTTTCTAGGGGGGGCGCTCAATCAAACATTCAGTACTTC. This sequence encodes CAVSRGGAQSNIQYF. This chain links TRBV15 with TRBJ2-4; a weak D match, TRBD2 (7 bases). Trimming pared 11 bases from V and 6 bases from J, leaving 23 bases between. Per germline, CDR1 LNHNV and CDR2 YYDKDF (reference sequence). The CDR3 spans 15 residues.

This clonotype was observed a few times. The chain employs TRBV7-9 and TRBJ2-1, with D possibly TRBD2 on 5 matching bases. The germline V and J ends were trimmed by 6 bases and 7 bases, with 13 bases remaining between them. Per germline, CDR1 SEHNR and CDR2 FQNEAQ (reference sequence). The CDR3 totals 13 residues. In DNA form, the CDR3 reads TGTGCCAGCAGTTCTACTACGGGGAATGAGCAGTTCTTC. This gives the protein CASSSTTGNEQFF.

The chain is built from TRBV6-5 and TRBJ2-7, with TRBD1 identical over 7 bases. The germline CDR1 and CDR2 sequences are MNHEY and SVGAGI. V gave up 10 bases and J gave up 1 base; unmatched junction bases: 7. CDR3 size: 13 residues. The CDR3 here is CATGTALSYEQYF. The CDR3 bases are TGTGCCACCGGGACAGCGCTTTCCTACGAGCAGTACTTC.

This clonotype has ten or more counts. The chain has TRBV10-3 and TRBJ2-5; the D gene is possibly TRBD1 (5 bases). V was shortened by 6 bases and J by 9 bases, with 14 bases between the two germline ends. The CDR3 is made up of 12 amino acids. CDR1 is ENHRY and CDR2 is SYGVKD in the germline V gene. The CDR3 coding sequence is TGTGCCATCAGGCCAGACCAAGGGGCCCAGTACTTC. Encoded protein: CAIRPDQGAQYF.

This clonotype was seen only a few times. The CDR3 loop reads CAWSVTTDTQYF. CDR3 sequence (DNA): TGTGCCTGGAGTGTGACAACAGATACGCAGTATTTT. The chain uses TRBV30 and TRBJ2-3; no clear D gene. Germline assignment: CDR1 GTSNPN and CDR2 SVGIG (reference sequence). The V gene lost 0 bases and the J gene lost 3 bases, with 4 bases spanning the gap. The CDR3 runs to 12 residues.

This clonotype has a count of ten or more. The rearrangement links TRBV20-1 to TRBJ2-1; 12 bases line up with TRBD2. The CDR3 covers 16 residues. Germline V CDR1 and CDR2: DFQATT, SNEGSKA (reference sequence). V lost 6 bases to trimming and J lost 7 bases; unmatched junction nucleotides: 13. The CDR3 sequence is CSARLAGDTTKNEQFF. For the CDR3, the DNA is TGCAGTGCCCGACTAGCGGGAGATACTACTAAAAATGAGCAGTTCTTC.

This clonotype has just a few counts. The V call is TRBV14, the J call TRBJ2-7, with 9 bases matching TRBD2. With V trimmed by 0 bases and J by 3 bases, 6 bases remained unmatched. CDR1 is SGHDN, CDR2 FVKESK, per germline. This CDR3 has 16 amino acids. Here the CDR3 DNA reads TGTGCCAGCAGCCAAGATTGGCTAGCGGGGAACTACGAGCAGTACTTC. Translating it yields CASSQDWLAGNYEQYF.

The chain recombines TRBV30 with TRBJ2-2; TRBD1 agrees at 9 bases. This CDR3 has 15 residues. J lost 3 bases, V lost 3 bases, and 5 bases had no gene match. Germline assignment: CDR1 GTSNPN and CDR2 SVGIG (reference sequence). The CDR3 sequence is CAWRPGQGDTGELFF. For the CDR3, the DNA is TGTGCCTGGAGGCCGGGACAGGGAGACACCGGGGAGCTGTTTTTT.

J is TRBJ1-2 and V is TRBV5-4, with a possible D match to TRBD1 (5 bases). Germline V gene lookup returns CDR1 SGHNT and CDR2 YYREEE (reference sequence). The CDR3 is 15 residues long. V was pared by 4 bases and J by 3 bases, with 16 bases between. CDR3 DNA sequence: TGTGCCAGCAGCCGGATTTCGGGGGTAGACTATGGCTACACCTTC. It translates to CASSRISGVDYGYTF.

This clonotype was observed a few times. This chain joins TRBV29-1 and TRBJ1-5, with 7 bases lining up with TRBD1. V lost 5 bases, J lost 7 bases, and 5 bases stayed unmatched. Germline CDR1 and CDR2: SQVTM and ANQGSEA. The CDR3 is 12 residues long. The CDR3 sequence is CSVRQGDQPQHF. The CDR3 DNA follows: TGCAGCGTTCGCCAGGGGGACCAGCCCCAGCATTTT.

There are a few counts of this clonotype. The chain is built from TRBV6-6 and TRBJ2-7, with 8 bases identical to TRBD1. The CDR3 totals 12 residues. The junction had 3 bases not matched to a gene; V was cut back by 5 bases and J by 6 bases. Per the germline V gene, CDR1 is MNHNY and CDR2 is SVGAGI (reference sequence). DNA for the CDR3: TGTGCCAGCAGTCCCGGACAGGGCGAGCAGTACTTC. Translated: CASSPGQGEQYF.

Only a few counts were recorded for this clonotype. The chain combines TRBV27 with TRBJ2-5; TRBD2 aligns across 9 bases. The J segment lost 2 bases and the V segment lost 4 bases, leaving 5 bases of the junction unmatched. The germline CDR1 and CDR2 sequences are MNHEY and SMNVEV (reference sequence). The CDR3 is 15 residues long. CDR3 residues: CASSSGLAGQETQYF. The CDR3 DNA reads TGTGCCAGCAGTTCGGGACTAGCTGGGCAAGAGACCCAGTACTTC.

The chain carries TRBV9 and TRBJ2-1; the match to TRBD2 covers 8 bases. Germline values: CDR1 SGDLS, CDR2 YYNGEE. Germline trimming cut 0 bases from V and 8 bases from J; bases unmatched to any gene: 7. This CDR3 region has 15 residues. CDR3 DNA: TGTGCCAGCAGCGTAGTCCGGGCCGGGAGGGATGAGCAGTTCTTC. It codes for CASSVVRAGRDEQFF.

This clonotype was recorded only once. The chain carries TRBV29-1 and TRBJ2-3; TRBD1 aligns across 8 bases. CDR1 is SQVTM, CDR2 ANQGSEA, per germline. V was clipped by 6 bases and J by 0 bases; unmatched bases: 5. The CDR3 loop spans 14 amino acids. The CDR3 DNA reads as TGCAGCGTCGGGACAGGCCATAGCACAGATACGCAGTATTTT. It is translated as CSVGTGHSTDTQYF.

The chain couples TRBV6-2 or TRBV6-3 to TRBJ2-5, with TRBD2 as a possible D gene (6 bases). Trimming pared 6 bases from V and 1 base from J, leaving 15 bases between. The CDR3 runs 15 residues. CDR1 and CDR2 (germline): MNHEY, SVGEGT. The CDR3 DNA reads TGTGCCAGCAGCGGTGGCGGGATCCGCCAAGAGACCCAGTACTTC. Protein product: CASSGGGIRQETQYF.

V is TRBV29-1 and J is TRBJ1-2; 10 nucleotides align to TRBD1. This CDR3 comprises 18 residues. The J segment lost 5 bases and the V segment lost 0 bases, leaving 15 bases of the junction unmatched. Germline values: CDR1 SQVTM, CDR2 ANQGSEA. Here the CDR3 DNA reads TGCAGCGTTGAAGATTTCTCCGGGACAGGGGACTCAAGATATGGCTACACCTTC. This gives the protein CSVEDFSGTGDSRYGYTF. Together with reference TRBV29-1 and TRBJ1-2, the CDR3 gives the full variable domain: SAVISQKPSRDICQRGTSLTIQCQVDSQVTMMFWYRQQPGQSLTLIATANQGSEATYESGFVIDKFPISRPNLTFSTLTVSNMSPEDSSIYLCSVEDFSGTGDSRYGYTFGSGTRLTVV.

This chain connects TRBV2 to TRBJ2-7; 8 bases are shared with TRBD2. The junction had 12 bases not matched to a gene; V was cut back by 11 bases and J by 9 bases. The CDR3 totals 12 residues. Germline CDR1 and CDR2: SNHLY and FYNNEI. The CDR3 DNA sequence: TGTGCCGGAGCACGGGAGGGGGAAGGGCAGTACTTC. This translates into CAGAREGEGQYF.

This clonotype was picked up many times. The genes are TRBV5-1 and TRBJ2-2; D perhaps matches TRBD1 (5 bases). The CDR3 extends over 15 amino acids. With 1 base removed from V and 4 bases from J, the gap between germline ends came to 11 bases. Germline CDR1 SGHRS, CDR2 YFSETQ. In DNA, the CDR3 is TGCGCCAGCAGCTTGTTGCCAGGGTCCACCGGGGAGCTGTTTTTT. Residues: CASSLLPGSTGELFF.

J is TRBJ2-7 and V is TRBV29-1; 7 nucleotides align to TRBD1. This CDR3 has 14 residues. Trimming at V came to 7 bases and at J to 0 bases, leaving 9 bases not matched to a gene. Germline CDR1 SQVTM, CDR2 ANQGSEA. The CDR3 DNA reads as TGCAGCGCCTTATTGACAGGGCTCTCCTACGAGCAGTACTTC. Amino acid sequence: CSALLTGLSYEQYF.

This clonotype was counted only a few times. V usage is TRBV6-5 and J usage is TRBJ2-3, with 8 nucleotides matching TRBD2. This CDR3 is built from 17 residues. The V gene's germline CDR1 is MNHEY and CDR2 SVGAGI. With V trimmed by 5 bases and J by 0 bases, 10 bases remained unmatched. The DNA for the CDR3 is TGTGCCAGCAGTCGAATCCCCGCTAGCGGGAGCACAGATACGCAGTATTTT. It translates to CASSRIPASGSTDTQYF.

The chain recombines TRBV4-1 with TRBJ2-7; tentative D call: TRBD2 (6 bases). V lost 4 bases and J 4 bases, leaving 14 bases between the germline ends. There are 14 residues in the CDR3. The germline CDR1 and CDR2 sequences are MGHRA and YSYEKL. DNA of the CDR3: TGCGCCAGCAGCCTGAGCGAGGGGAGGTACGAGCAGTACTTC. It specifies CASSLSEGRYEQYF.

The chain has TRBV18 and TRBJ2-7; TRBD2 might be the D (5 bases). The germline V and J ends were trimmed by 4 bases and 6 bases, with 16 bases remaining between them. The CDR3 has 14 amino acids. CDR1 and CDR2 from the germline V gene are KGHSH and LQKENI. The DNA for the CDR3 is TGTGCCAGCTCACTGGACGAGGGAGTGGTCGAGCAGTACTTC. It encodes CASSLDEGVVEQYF.

The V call is TRBV12-5, the J call TRBJ2-7; the D is unclear. In germline, CDR1 is LGHNT, CDR2 FRNRAP. The CDR3 consists of 12 residues. The germline V and J ends were trimmed by 6 bases and 3 bases, with 9 bases remaining between them. The CDR3 reads CASGLLDYEQYF. The DNA of the CDR3 is TGTGCTAGTGGCTTGCTCGACTACGAGCAGTACTTC.

This chain links TRBV7-9 with TRBJ2-3; D is possibly TRBD1 (7 bases). The germline CDR1 and CDR2 sequences are SEHNR and FQNEAQ (reference sequence). This CDR3 is 14 amino acids long. Deletions cut 2 bases from V and 4 bases from J, with 10 bases between. DNA of the CDR3: TGTGCCAGCAGCTTAACAGGGGAGGCAGATACGCAGTATTTT. Translation gives CASSLTGEADTQYF.